Below are 29 T cell receptor beta chains sequenced from a single sample in a study of cytomegalovirus exposure and HLA in healthy donors. PCR amplification relied on 60 Vbeta primers (plus 13 Jbeta primers). TCRdb's copy holds only in-frame clones and misses some; the assay was immunoSEQ multiplex PCR. The sample lists approximately 100,000 clones, about a tenth occurring once. Sequences were obtained from PBMCs. These receptors all come from a man aged 50 to 59 in good health and CMV-seropositive.

The rearrangement links TRBV19 to TRBJ2-5; 7 bases agree with TRBD1. The CDR3 is 13 amino acids. Germline V gene sequence: CDR1 LNHDA, CDR2 SQIVND (reference sequence). Trimming cost V 6 bases and J 2 bases; bases outside gene matches: 3. The DNA for the CDR3 is TGTGCCAGTAGCCTCAGGGGGCAAGAGACCCAGTACTTC. Translated, it gives CASSLRGQETQYF.

The sample holds many counts of this clone. The rearrangement uses TRBV10-3 and TRBJ2-1, with TRBD2 matching 12 bases. CDR3 length: 13 residues. V was pared by 4 bases and J by 9 bases, with 1 base of the junction left unmatched. From germline, CDR1 is ENHRY and CDR2 SYGVKD. The CDR3 bases are TGTGCCATCAGTGCGACTAGCGGGAGTGAGCAGTTCTTC. Translation gives CAISATSGSEQFF.

This clone was observed at least ten times. The chain recombines TRBV28 with TRBJ2-7; perhaps TRBD2 as D (6 bases). The CDR3 has 12 amino acids. The germline V gene encodes CDR1 MDHEN and CDR2 SYDVKM. V lost 5 bases and J lost 5, with 10 bases in between. The CDR3 spells CASSGGLDEQYF. The CDR3, as DNA: TGTGCCAGCAGTGGGGGGTTGGACGAGCAGTACTTC.

This clone was detected a few times. The CDR3 spells CASSIGRAQYF. The CDR3 nucleotides are TGTGCCAGTAGTATAGGCAGGGCCCAGTACTTC. This chain uses TRBV19 with TRBJ2-5; D is possibly TRBD1 (5 bases). Looked up from germline, CDR1 is LNHDA and CDR2 is SQIVND (reference sequence). The CDR3 is 11 residues long. V lost 1 base and J 9 bases, leaving 6 bases between the germline ends.

This clone appeared a few times. This chain connects TRBV6-5 to TRBJ1-2, with D tentatively TRBD1 (6 bases). Germline loops: CDR1 MNHEY, CDR2 SVGAGI. The V and J ends lost 4 bases and 5 bases respectively, with 11 bases between them. This CDR3 region has 13 residues. The CDR3 reads CASSSGTRYGYTF. CDR3 DNA: TGTGCCAGCAGTTCCGGGACACGTTATGGCTACACCTTC.

This clone was detected only a few times. The rearrangement links TRBV28 to TRBJ2-7; a possible D gene is TRBD2 (7 bases). V was trimmed by 7 bases and J by 1 base, leaving 14 bases between them. This CDR3 region has 14 residues. CDR1 is MDHEN and CDR2 is SYDVKM in the germline V gene. DNA of the CDR3: TGTGCCAGCACCCCGGGGGGCAGATCCTACGAGCAGTACTTC. Its translation is CASTPGGRSYEQYF.

The chain links TRBV2 to TRBJ1-5; D might be TRBD1 (6 bases). Germline V lookup: CDR1 SNHLY, CDR2 FYNNEI. Trimming stripped 6 bases from V and 2 bases from J, with 14 bases between. The CDR3 is 15 residues long. CDR3 amino acids: CASSLSGVGNQPQHF. DNA for the CDR3: TGTGCCAGCAGCCTATCAGGGGTTGGCAATCAGCCCCAGCATTTT. Drawing the rest from reference TRBV2 and TRBJ1-5, the complete variable domain is EPEVTQTPSHQVTQMGQEVILRCVPISNHLYFYWYRQILGQKVEFLVSFYNNEISEKSEIFDDQFSVERPDGSNFTLKIRSTKLEDSAMYFCASSLSGVGNQPQHFGDGTRLSIL.

The V and J genes are TRBV15 and TRBJ1-4, with 7 bases fitting TRBD1. Per the germline V gene, CDR1 is LNHNV and CDR2 is YYDKDF (reference sequence). The CDR3 totals 15 residues. The junction had 12 bases not matched to a gene; V was cut back by 6 bases and J by 8 bases. The CDR3: CATRRDSLEGEKLFF. Written as DNA, the CDR3 is TGTGCCACCAGAAGGGACAGCCTGGAAGGGGAAAAACTGTTTTTT.

The chain joins TRBV30 to TRBJ2-6; no clear D gene. CDR1 is GTSNPN, CDR2 SVGIG, per germline (reference sequence). V was shortened by 2 bases and J by 0 bases, with 11 bases between the two germline ends. CDR3 length: 16 residues. CDR3 sequence reads: CAWSPPKYSGANVLTF. CDR3 coding DNA: TGTGCCTGGAGTCCCCCTAAGTACTCTGGGGCCAACGTCCTGACTTTC.

This sequence joins TRBV9 and TRBJ1-2; 8 nucleotides line up with TRBD1. CDR3 length: 16 amino acids. V lost 0 bases, J lost 4 bases, and 8 bases stayed unmatched. From germline, CDR1 is SGDLS and CDR2 YYNGEE. The CDR3 here is CASSVAPQGAGYGYTF. CDR3 coding DNA: TGTGCCAGCAGCGTAGCCCCTCAGGGGGCAGGCTATGGCTACACCTTC.

The J gene is TRBJ1-1, the V gene TRBV6-1; D is possibly TRBD1 (5 bases). This CDR3 has 13 residues. V lost 6 bases, J lost 1 base, and 9 bases lay in between. The germline V gene encodes CDR1 MNHNS and CDR2 SASEGT. The CDR3 region has the DNA TGTGCCAGCAGGTTACAGGAGAACACTGAAGCTTTCTTT. It encodes CASRLQENTEAFF.

In this sample, this clone turned up a few times. The chain couples TRBV11-2 to TRBJ1-5; D is unresolved. The CDR3 spans 12 residues. From germline, CDR1 is SGHAT and CDR2 FQNNGV. The V and J ends lost 2 bases and 7 bases respectively, with 6 bases between them. The CDR3 nucleotides read TGTGCCAGCAGCTTACCCGGGCAGCCCCAGCATTTT. Its translation: CASSLPGQPQHF.

The chain recombines TRBV27 with TRBJ1-1, with D uncertain. V lost 5 bases and J lost 5, with 12 bases in between. CDR1 is MNHEY and CDR2 is SMNVEV in the germline V gene (reference sequence). The CDR3 runs 13 residues. Here the CDR3 reads CASSRAGRTEAFF. CDR3 coding DNA: TGTGCCAGCAGTAGGGCGGGTCGGACTGAAGCTTTCTTT.

V and J are TRBV10-3 and TRBJ2-6; tentatively, D is TRBD1 (6 bases). This CDR3 has 15 residues. Looked up from germline, CDR1 is ENHRY and CDR2 is SYGVKD. Deletions cut 10 bases from V and 1 base from J, with 14 bases between. CDR3 sequence: CATGQQPSGANVLTF. CDR3 nucleotides: TGTGCCACCGGACAGCAACCTTCTGGGGCCAACGTCCTGACTTTC.

The chain has TRBV6-6 and TRBJ2-1; TRBD2 aligns across 11 bases. The CDR3 is 16 amino acids. The junction had 8 bases not matched to a gene; V was cut back by 2 bases and J by 8 bases. Per the germline V gene, CDR1 is MNHNY and CDR2 is SVGAGI (reference sequence). CDR3 bases: TGTGCCAGCAGTTACGGCTTAGCGGGAGGGCCCCATGAGCAGTTCTTC. Amino acid sequence: CASSYGLAGGPHEQFF.

This clone has just a few counts. The genes are TRBV2 and TRBJ2-7, with TRBD2 identical over 13 bases. The CDR3 sequence is 16 residues long. Germline V gene lookup returns CDR1 SNHLY and CDR2 FYNNEI. J lost 7 bases, V lost 6 bases, and 12 bases had no gene match. This CDR3 is CASSANPGLAGKEQYF. In DNA, the CDR3 is TGTGCCAGCAGCGCAAACCCGGGACTAGCGGGAAAGGAGCAGTACTTC.

This clone was seen more than once but under ten times. V and J are TRBV10-3 and TRBJ2-3; D unclear. V dropped 6 bases and J dropped 0 bases, with 13 bases sitting between them. This CDR3 comprises 15 residues. Germline V gene data show CDR1 as ENHRY and CDR2 as SYGVKD. The CDR3: CAIRPNSPSTDTQYF. Here the CDR3 DNA reads TGTGCCATCAGGCCAAACAGCCCTAGCACAGATACGCAGTATTTT.

The chain couples TRBV11-2 to TRBJ2-3; D is undetermined. V lost 1 base to trimming and J lost 14 bases, with 16 bases between them. The CDR3 sequence is 13 residues long. Germline V gives CDR1 SGHAT, CDR2 FQNNGV. CDR3 residues: CASSLGPQLFPYF. The CDR3 DNA follows: TGTGCCAGCAGCTTAGGTCCCCAACTTTTCCCGTATTTT.

The chain employs TRBV20-1 and TRBJ1-1; the D is unclear. The CDR3 consists of 11 residues. V dropped 5 bases and J dropped 1 base, with 5 bases sitting between them. From germline, CDR1 is DFQATT and CDR2 SNEGSKA (reference sequence). Written as DNA, the CDR3 is TGCAGTGCTTCCCAGAACACTGAAGCTTTCTTT. This sequence encodes CSASQNTEAFF.

The gene calls are TRBV6-5 and TRBJ2-2; 8 nucleotides align to TRBD1. Germline loops: CDR1 MNHEY, CDR2 SVGAGI. The CDR3 runs to 16 residues. V trimming: 2 bases; J trimming: 7 bases; junction bases outside the gene matches: 9. The CDR3 is CASSYLWTGSNGELFF. The CDR3 DNA reads as TGTGCCAGCAGTTACCTTTGGACAGGGTCTAACGGGGAGCTGTTTTTT.

The chain links TRBV10-3 to TRBJ2-4; D is possibly TRBD1 (7 bases). This CDR3 region has 16 residues. Germline V lookup: CDR1 ENHRY, CDR2 SYGVKD. V was shortened by 2 bases and J by 1 base, with 12 bases between the two germline ends. CDR3 nucleotides: TGTGCCATCAGTGAGAGCCCAGGGGGGGCCAAAAACATTCAGTACTTC. Protein product: CAISESPGGAKNIQYF.

The chain couples TRBV9 to TRBJ1-4, with D possibly being TRBD1 (6 bases). Trimming pared 3 bases from V and 4 bases from J, leaving 13 bases between. The germline V gene has CDR1 SGDLS and CDR2 YYNGEE. The CDR3 contains 15 residues. For the CDR3, the DNA is TGTGCCAGCAGCGGCCAGGGGCGAAATAATGAAAAACTGTTTTTT. Translating it yields CASSGQGRNNEKLFF.

The V and J genes are TRBV6-5 and TRBJ1-6; D ambiguous. CDR1 and CDR2 (germline): MNHEY, SVGAGI. The CDR3 has 15 amino acids. V lost 4 bases and J 10 bases, leaving 17 bases between the germline ends. Here the CDR3 reads CASSSTSPPSSPLHF. CDR3 bases: TGTGCCAGCAGTTCGACTTCCCCTCCCAGCTCACCCCTCCACTTT.

There are a few counts of this clone. The chain has TRBV7-9 and TRBJ2-7, with a weak D call TRBD2 (6 bases). V was shortened by 4 bases and J by 3 bases, with 16 bases between the two germline ends. The length of the CDR3 is 15 residues. Germline V CDR1 and CDR2: SEHNR, FQNEAQ (reference sequence). This chain's CDR3 is CASSYTGTVVYEQYF. CDR3 nucleotides: TGTGCCAGCAGCTATACCGGGACTGTGGTCTACGAGCAGTACTTC.

This clone was observed a few times. The gene calls are TRBV10-2 and TRBJ2-5; TRBD1 might be the D (6 bases). Between the trimmed V and J ends, which lost 7 bases and 3 bases, there was a span of 12 bases. There are 13 residues in the CDR3. CDR1 is WSHSY and CDR2 is SAAADI in the germline V gene. CDR3 loop: CASTRDNKETQYF. The CDR3 coding sequence is TGCGCCAGCACTAGGGACAACAAAGAGACCCAGTACTTC.

In its sample, this clone was seen a few times. The V gene is TRBV7-9, the J gene TRBJ2-1; 8 positions match TRBD2. CDR1 is SEHNR, CDR2 FQNEAQ, per germline (reference sequence). This CDR3 spans 13 amino acids. The J segment lost 6 bases and the V segment lost 5 bases, leaving 3 bases of the junction unmatched. This CDR3 reads CASSRSGSNEQFF. In nucleotides, the CDR3 is TGTGCCAGCAGCAGAAGCGGGAGCAATGAGCAGTTCTTC.

This clone was detected a few times. The chain recombines TRBV7-9 with TRBJ2-2; the match to TRBD2 covers 8 bases. Germline CDR1 SEHNR, CDR2 FQNEAQ (reference sequence). V lost 5 bases to trimming and J lost 3 bases; unmatched junction nucleotides: 11. The CDR3 has 17 amino acids. The CDR3 here is CASSANLLAEYTGELFF. DNA of the CDR3: TGTGCCAGCAGCGCGAACTTACTAGCGGAGTACACCGGGGAGCTGTTTTTT.

The chain links TRBV5-1 to TRBJ2-3; no clear D. Trimming took off 0 bases at V and 3 bases at J, with 8 bases between the two ends. The CDR3 runs 14 residues. Germline loops: CDR1 SGHRS, CDR2 YFSETQ. CDR3 nucleotides: TGCGCCAGCAGCTTGGGACACACAACAGATACGCAGTATTTT. This encodes CASSLGHTTDTQYF.

This chain links TRBV4-1 with TRBJ1-3; 7 nucleotides agree with TRBD1. Germline assignment: CDR1 MGHRA and CDR2 YSYEKL. J lost 3 bases, V lost 1 base, and 6 bases had no gene match. This CDR3 has 16 residues. The CDR3 is CASSQGKNRGGNTIYF. The CDR3, as DNA: TGCGCCAGCAGCCAAGGAAAAAACAGGGGTGGAAACACCATATATTTT.